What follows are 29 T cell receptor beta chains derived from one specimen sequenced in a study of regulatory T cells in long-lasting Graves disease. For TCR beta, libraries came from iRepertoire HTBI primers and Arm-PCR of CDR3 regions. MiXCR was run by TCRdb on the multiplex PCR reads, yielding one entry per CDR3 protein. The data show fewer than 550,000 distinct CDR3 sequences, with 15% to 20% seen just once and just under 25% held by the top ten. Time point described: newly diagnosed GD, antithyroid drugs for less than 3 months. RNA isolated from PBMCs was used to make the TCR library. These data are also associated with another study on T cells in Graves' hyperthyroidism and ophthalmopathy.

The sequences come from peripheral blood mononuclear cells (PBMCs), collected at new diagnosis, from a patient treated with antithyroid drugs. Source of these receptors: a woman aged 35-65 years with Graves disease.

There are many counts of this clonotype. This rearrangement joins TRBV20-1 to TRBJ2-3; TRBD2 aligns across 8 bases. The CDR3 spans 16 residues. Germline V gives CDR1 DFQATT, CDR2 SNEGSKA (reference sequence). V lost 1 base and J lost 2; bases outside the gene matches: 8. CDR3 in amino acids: CSARGRGGMNTDTQYF. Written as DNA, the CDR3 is TGCAGTGCTAGAGGACGGGGGGGGATGAACACAGATACGCAGTATTTT.

The CDR3 region is CARQGPAPETGELFF. The CDR3 nucleotides read TGTGCCAGACAAGGCCCAGCGCCAGAAACCGGGGAGCTGTTTTTT. This chain uses TRBV7-9 with TRBJ2-2; D gene ambiguous. CDR3 size: 15 residues. V dropped 9 bases and J dropped 5 bases, with 19 bases sitting between them. Germline CDR1 and CDR2: SEHNR and FQNEAQ (reference sequence).

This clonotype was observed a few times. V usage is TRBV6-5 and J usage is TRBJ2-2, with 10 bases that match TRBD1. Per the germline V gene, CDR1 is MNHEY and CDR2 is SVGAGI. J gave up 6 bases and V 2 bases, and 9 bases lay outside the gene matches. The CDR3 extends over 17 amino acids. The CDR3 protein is CASSYASGTGVAGELFF. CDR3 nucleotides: TGTGCCAGCAGTTACGCATCCGGGACAGGGGTAGCCGGGGAGCTGTTTTTT.

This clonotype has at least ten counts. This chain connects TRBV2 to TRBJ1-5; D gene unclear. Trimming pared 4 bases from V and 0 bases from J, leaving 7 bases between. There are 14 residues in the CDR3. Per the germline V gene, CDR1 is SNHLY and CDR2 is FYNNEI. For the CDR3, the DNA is TGTGCCAGCAGTGCTACCAATAGCAATCAGCCCCAGCATTTT. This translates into CASSATNSNQPQHF. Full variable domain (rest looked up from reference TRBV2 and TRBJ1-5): EPEVTQTPSHQVTQMGQEVILRCVPISNHLYFYWYRQILGQKVEFLVSFYNNEISEKSEIFDDQFSVERPDGSNFTLKIRSTKLEDSAMYFCASSATNSNQPQHFGDGTRLSIL.

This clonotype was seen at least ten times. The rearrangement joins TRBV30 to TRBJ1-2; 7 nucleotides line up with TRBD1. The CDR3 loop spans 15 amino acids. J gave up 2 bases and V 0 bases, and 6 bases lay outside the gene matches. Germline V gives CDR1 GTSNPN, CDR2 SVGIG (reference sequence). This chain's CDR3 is CAWSVRAGGNYGYTF. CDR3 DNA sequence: TGTGCCTGGAGTGTAAGAGCAGGGGGGAACTATGGCTACACCTTC.

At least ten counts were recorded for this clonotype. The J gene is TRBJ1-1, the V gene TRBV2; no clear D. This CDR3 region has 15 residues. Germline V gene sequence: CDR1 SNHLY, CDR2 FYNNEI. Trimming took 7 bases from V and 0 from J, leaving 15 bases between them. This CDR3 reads CASITPVVMNTEAFF. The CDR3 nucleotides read TGTGCCAGCATCACCCCGGTGGTGATGAACACTGAAGCTTTCTTT.

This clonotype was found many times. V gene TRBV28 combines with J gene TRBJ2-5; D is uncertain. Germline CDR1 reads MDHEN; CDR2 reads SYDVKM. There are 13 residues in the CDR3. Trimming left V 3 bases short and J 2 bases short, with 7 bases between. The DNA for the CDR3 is TGTGCCAGCAGTTTGGACGTACAAGAGACCCAGTACTTC. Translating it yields CASSLDVQETQYF.

This chain's CDR3 is CSATRDRGETQYF. CDR3 in DNA: TGCAGTGCTACTCGGGACAGGGGAGAGACCCAGTACTTC. The rearrangement links TRBV20-1 to TRBJ2-5, with 10 positions matching TRBD1. With V trimmed by 4 bases and J by 4 bases, 3 bases remained unmatched. Germline-derived CDR1 and CDR2 are DFQATT and SNEGSKA (reference sequence). The CDR3 extends over 13 amino acids.

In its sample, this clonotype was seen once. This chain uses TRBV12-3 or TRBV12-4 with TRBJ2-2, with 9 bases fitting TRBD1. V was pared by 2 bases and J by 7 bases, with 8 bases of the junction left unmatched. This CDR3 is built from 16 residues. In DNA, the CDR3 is TGTGCCAGCAGTTTAACAGGGGGCAATCATAACGGGGAGCTGTTTTTT. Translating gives CASSLTGGNHNGELFF.

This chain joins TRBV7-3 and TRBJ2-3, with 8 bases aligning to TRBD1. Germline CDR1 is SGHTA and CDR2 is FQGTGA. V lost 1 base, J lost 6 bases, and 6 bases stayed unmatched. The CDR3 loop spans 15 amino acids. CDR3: CASSLSGQGPDTQYF. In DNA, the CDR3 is TGTGCCAGCAGCTTAAGCGGACAGGGCCCCGATACGCAGTATTTT.

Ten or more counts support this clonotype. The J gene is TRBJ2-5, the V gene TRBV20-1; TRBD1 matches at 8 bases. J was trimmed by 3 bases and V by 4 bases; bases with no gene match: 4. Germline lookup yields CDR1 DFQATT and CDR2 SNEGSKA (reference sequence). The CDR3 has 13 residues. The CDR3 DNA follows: TGCAGTGCTAATGGACAGGGAAAAGAGACCCAGTACTTC. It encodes CSANGQGKETQYF.

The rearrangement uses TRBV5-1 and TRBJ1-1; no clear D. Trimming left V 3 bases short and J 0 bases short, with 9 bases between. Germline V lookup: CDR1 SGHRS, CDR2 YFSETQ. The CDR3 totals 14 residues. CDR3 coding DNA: TGCGCCAGCAGCTCACATCCCTTGAACACTGAAGCTTTCTTT. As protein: CASSSHPLNTEAFF.

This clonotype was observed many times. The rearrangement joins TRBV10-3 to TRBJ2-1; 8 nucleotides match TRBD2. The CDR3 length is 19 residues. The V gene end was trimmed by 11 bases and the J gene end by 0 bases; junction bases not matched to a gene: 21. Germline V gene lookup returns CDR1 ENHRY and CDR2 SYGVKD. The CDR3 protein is CASQPLISARGGSYNEQFF. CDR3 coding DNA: TGTGCCTCCCAGCCCCTCATCAGTGCCCGGGGGGGCTCCTACAATGAGCAGTTCTTC.

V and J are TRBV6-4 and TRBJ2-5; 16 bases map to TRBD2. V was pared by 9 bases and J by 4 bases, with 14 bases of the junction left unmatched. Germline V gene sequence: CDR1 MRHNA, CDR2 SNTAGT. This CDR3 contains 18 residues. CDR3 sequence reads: CASLRGLAGGPAVETQYF. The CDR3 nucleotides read TGTGCCAGTCTCCGGGGACTAGCGGGGGGGCCGGCTGTAGAGACCCAGTACTTC.

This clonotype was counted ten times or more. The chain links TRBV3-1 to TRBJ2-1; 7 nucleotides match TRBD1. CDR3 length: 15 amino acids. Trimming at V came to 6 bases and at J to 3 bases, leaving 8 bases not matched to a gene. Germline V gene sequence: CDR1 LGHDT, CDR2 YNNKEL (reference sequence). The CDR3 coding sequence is TGTGCCAGCAGTCCTAGGACAGGAAACTACAATGAGCAGTTCTTC. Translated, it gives CASSPRTGNYNEQFF.

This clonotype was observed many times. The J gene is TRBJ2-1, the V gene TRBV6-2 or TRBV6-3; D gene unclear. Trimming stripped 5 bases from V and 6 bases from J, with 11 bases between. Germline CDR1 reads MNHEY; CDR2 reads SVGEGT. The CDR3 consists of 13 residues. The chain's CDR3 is CASSGPGRNEQFF. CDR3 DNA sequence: TGTGCCAGCAGTGGCCCAGGCCGCAATGAGCAGTTCTTC.

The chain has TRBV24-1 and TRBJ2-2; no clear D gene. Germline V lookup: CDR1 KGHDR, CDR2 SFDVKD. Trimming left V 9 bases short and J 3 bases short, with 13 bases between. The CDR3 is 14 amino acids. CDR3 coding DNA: TGTGCCACCGGCTCGCTCACCCACACCGGGGAGCTGTTTTTT. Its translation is CATGSLTHTGELFF.

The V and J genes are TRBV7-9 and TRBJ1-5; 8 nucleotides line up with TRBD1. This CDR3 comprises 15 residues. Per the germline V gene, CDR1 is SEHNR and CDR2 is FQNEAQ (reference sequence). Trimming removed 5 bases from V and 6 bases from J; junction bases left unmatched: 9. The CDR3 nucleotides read TGTGCCAGCAGCCTACTCGACAGGGGAGGTCAGCCCCAGCATTTT. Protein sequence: CASSLLDRGGQPQHF.

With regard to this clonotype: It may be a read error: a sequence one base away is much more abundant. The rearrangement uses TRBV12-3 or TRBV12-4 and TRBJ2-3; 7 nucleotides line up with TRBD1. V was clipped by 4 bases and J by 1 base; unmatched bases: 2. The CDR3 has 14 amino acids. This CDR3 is CASSWDSGTDTQYF. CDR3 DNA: TGTGCCAGCAGTTGGGACAGCGGCACAGATACGCAGTATTTT.

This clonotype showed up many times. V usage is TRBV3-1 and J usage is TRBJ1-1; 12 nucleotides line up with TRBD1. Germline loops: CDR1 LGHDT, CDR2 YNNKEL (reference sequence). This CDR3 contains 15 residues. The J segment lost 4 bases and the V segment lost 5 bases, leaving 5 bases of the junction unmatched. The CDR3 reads CASSVGTGGITEAFF. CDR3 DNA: TGTGCCAGCAGCGTTGGGACAGGGGGCATCACTGAAGCTTTCTTT.

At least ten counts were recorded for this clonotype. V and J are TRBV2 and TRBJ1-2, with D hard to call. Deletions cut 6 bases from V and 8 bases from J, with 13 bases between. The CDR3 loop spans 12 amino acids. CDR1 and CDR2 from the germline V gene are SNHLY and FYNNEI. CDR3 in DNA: TGTGCCAGCAGGAGTATAGCTTGGGGCTACACCTTC. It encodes CASRSIAWGYTF. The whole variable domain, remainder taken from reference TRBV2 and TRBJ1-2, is EPEVTQTPSHQVTQMGQEVILRCVPISNHLYFYWYRQILGQKVEFLVSFYNNEISEKSEIFDDQFSVERPDGSNFTLKIRSTKLEDSAMYFCASRSIAWGYTFGSGTRLTVV.

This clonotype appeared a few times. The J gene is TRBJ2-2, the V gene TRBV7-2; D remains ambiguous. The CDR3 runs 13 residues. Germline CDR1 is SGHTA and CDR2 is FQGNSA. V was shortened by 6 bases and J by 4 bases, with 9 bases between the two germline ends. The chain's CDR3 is CASRAPGTGELFF. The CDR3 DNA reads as TGTGCCAGCAGGGCCCCGGGCACCGGGGAGCTGTTTTTT.

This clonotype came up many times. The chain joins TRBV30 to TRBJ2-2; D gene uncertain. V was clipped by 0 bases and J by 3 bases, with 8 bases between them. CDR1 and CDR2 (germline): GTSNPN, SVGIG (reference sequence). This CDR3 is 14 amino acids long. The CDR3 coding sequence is TGTGCCTGGAGTGTTTGGCAGTACACCGGGGAGCTGTTTTTT. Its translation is CAWSVWQYTGELFF. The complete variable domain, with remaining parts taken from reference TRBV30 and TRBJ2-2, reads SQTIHQWPATLVQPVGSPLSLECTVEGTSNPNLYWYRQAAGRGLQLLFYSVGIGQISSEVPQNLSASRPQDRQFILSSKKLLLSDSGFYLCAWSVWQYTGELFFGEGSRLTVL.

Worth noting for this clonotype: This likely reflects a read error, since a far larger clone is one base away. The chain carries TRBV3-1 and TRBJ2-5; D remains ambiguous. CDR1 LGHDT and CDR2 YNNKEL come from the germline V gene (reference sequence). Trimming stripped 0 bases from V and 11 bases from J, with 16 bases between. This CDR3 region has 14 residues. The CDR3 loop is CASSQDGRLNEQYF. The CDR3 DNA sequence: TGTGCCAGCAGCCAAGATGGCAGATTGAATGAGCAGTACTTC.

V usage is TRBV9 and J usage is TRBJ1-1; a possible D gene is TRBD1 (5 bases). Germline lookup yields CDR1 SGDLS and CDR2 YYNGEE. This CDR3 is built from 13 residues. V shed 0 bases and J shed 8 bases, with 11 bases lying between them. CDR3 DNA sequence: TGTGCCAGCAGCGTAGATTCAGGGATCGAAGCTTTCTTT. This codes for CASSVDSGIEAFF.

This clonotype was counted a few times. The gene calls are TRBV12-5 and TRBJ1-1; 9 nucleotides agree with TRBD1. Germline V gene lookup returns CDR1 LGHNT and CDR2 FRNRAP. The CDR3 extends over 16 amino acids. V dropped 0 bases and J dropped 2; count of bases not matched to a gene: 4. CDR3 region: CASGLVQGAGNTEAFF. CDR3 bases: TGTGCTAGTGGTTTGGTACAGGGGGCCGGAAACACTGAAGCTTTCTTT.

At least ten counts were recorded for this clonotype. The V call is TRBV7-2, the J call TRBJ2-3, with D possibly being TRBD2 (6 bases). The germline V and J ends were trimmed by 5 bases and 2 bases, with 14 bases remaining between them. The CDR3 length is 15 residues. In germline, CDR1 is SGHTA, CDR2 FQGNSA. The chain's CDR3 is CASSPGLLSTDTQYF. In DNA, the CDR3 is TGTGCCAGCAGCCCGGGACTCCTCTCCACAGATACGCAGTATTTT.

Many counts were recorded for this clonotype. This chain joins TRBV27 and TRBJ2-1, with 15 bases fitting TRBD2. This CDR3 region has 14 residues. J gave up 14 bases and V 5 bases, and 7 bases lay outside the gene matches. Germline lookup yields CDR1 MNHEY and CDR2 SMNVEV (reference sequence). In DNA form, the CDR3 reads TGTGCCAGCAGTGACCCCGGGACTAGCGGGGGGAAGTTCTTC. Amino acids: CASSDPGTSGGKFF.

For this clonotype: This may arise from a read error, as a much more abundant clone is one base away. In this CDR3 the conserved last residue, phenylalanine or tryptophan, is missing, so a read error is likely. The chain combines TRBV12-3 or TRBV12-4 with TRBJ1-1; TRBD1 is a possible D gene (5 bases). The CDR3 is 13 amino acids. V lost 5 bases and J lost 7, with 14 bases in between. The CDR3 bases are TGTGCCAGCAGTCCCATGGGGGGGTTTGAAGCTTTCCTT. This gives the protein CASSPMGGFEAFL.